This T cell receptor (beta chain) came from a study of human T cells and chemical hapten exposure. Time point given: pre-sensitization, week 0. Treatment of the sample: therapeutic diphenylcyclopropenone sensitization with weekly scalp DPC. The study enrolled 18 to 70-year-old alopecia patients suitable for DPC. TCRdb re-derived calls from the RACE reads in MiXCR, one entry per CDR3 protein. In the table there are approximately 400,000 distinct CDR3 sequences, approximately 5% of which are singletons. The table lists this clonotype with many counts. Sequences were derived from whole blood, sampled in connection with sensitization to the hapten diphenylcyclopropenone (DPC). The TCR comes from a woman aged 50 to 65 with alopecia areata. Some clones in this sample may be carry-over from other donors' samples.

CDR3 in amino acids: CASSRAGYNEQFF. Here the CDR3 DNA reads TGTGCCAGCAGTAGAGCGGGGTACAATGAGCAGTTCTTC. The chain carries TRBV28 and TRBJ2-1; 7 bases match TRBD2. This CDR3 is 13 amino acids long. Germline loops: CDR1 MDHEN, CDR2 SYDVKM. The V segment lost 5 bases and the J segment 4 bases; nucleotides outside the gene matches: 2.